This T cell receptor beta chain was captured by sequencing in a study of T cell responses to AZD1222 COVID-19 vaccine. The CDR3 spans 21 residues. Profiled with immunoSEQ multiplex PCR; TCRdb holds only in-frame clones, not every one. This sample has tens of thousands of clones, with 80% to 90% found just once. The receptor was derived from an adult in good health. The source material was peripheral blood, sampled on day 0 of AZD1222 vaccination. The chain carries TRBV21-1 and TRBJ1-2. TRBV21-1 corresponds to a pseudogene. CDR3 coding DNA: TGTGCCAGCAGCAGGCCCATGGGAGAAGTTTATTCGTACAGGCACCCCTATGGCTACACCTTC. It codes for CASSRPMGEVYSYRHPYGYTF.